This T cell receptor beta chain was obtained from a study of T cells in Graves' hyperthyroidism and ophthalmopathy. Turning to the study itself: Peripheral blood sampling occurred at initial diagnosis, before any treatment. Findings and limits, study-wide: Most thyroid clonotypes expanded above 0.001 appeared in blood too.

Deletions cut 3 bases from V and 8 bases from J, with 10 bases between. Germline CDR1 is SQVTM and CDR2 is ANQGSEA. The CDR3 contains 12 residues. There were TCR beta CDR3 regions amplified from RNA transcripts. The HTBI primer set served for first-round RT-PCR of the TCR CDR3. TCRdb reprocessed the multiplex PCR reads with MiXCR, giving one entry per CDR3 protein. The sample carries approximately 720,000 distinct CDR3 sequences, 18% recorded once. With respect to this clonotype: The antigen remains undetermined.

The gene calls are TRBV29-1 and TRBJ2-2; D may be TRBD1 or TRBD2 (5 bases each). Material for sequencing was blood. The origin of this receptor is a woman in her forties or fifties with Graves' hyperthyroidism that later progressed to Graves' ophthalmopathy. CDR3 residues: CSVDEGLGELFF. The CDR3 nucleotides are TGCAGCGTTGACGAGGGGCTGGGGGAGCTGTTTTTT.